Following are 10 T cell receptor beta chains from one sample sequenced in a study of T cell responses to AZD1222 COVID-19 vaccine. Data came from immunoSEQ multiplex PCR; TCRdb stores just in-frame clones and leaves some out. In the table there are under 150,000 clones, around nine tenths of which are singletons. Sequenced material: peripheral blood, taken on day 0 of AZD1222 vaccination. These receptors originate from an adult in good health.

The chain joins TRBV6-5 to TRBJ1-5; D gene unclear. The CDR3 totals 15 residues. Trimming removed 2 bases from V and 3 bases from J, with 11 bases in between. Germline V lookup: CDR1 MNHEY, CDR2 SVGAGI. CDR3 residues: CASSYTRQINQPQHF. The CDR3 DNA sequence: TGTGCCAGCAGTTACACGCGGCAGATCAATCAGCCCCAGCATTTT.

This rearrangement joins TRBV7-2 to TRBJ2-7, with 7 bases aligning to TRBD1. The V gene end was trimmed by 5 bases and the J gene end by 2 bases; junction bases not matched to a gene: 6. The CDR3 sequence is 14 residues long. Germline CDR1 is SGHTA and CDR2 is FQGNSA. CDR3 nucleotide sequence: TGTGCCAGCAGCATAGGACAGGAAACCTACGAGCAGTACTTC. Protein sequence: CASSIGQETYEQYF.

This rearrangement joins TRBV18 to TRBJ2-1; maybe TRBD1 (8 bases). Germline loops: CDR1 KGHSH, CDR2 LQKENI. The CDR3 spans 15 residues. V was trimmed by 2 bases and J by 9 bases, leaving 17 bases between them. The CDR3 nucleotides read TGTGCCAGCTCACCAATGGGACAGGTAGCGGGTGAGCAGTTCTTC. Residues: CASSPMGQVAGEQFF.

J is TRBJ1-5 and V is TRBV7-9; D uncertain. The CDR3 length is 17 residues. Trimming shortened V by 0 bases and J by 0 bases, and 12 bases separated the two germline ends. Germline CDR1 and CDR2: SEHNR and FQNEAQ (reference sequence). The CDR3 protein is CASSLAVLGYSNQPQHF. CDR3 DNA sequence: TGTGCCAGCAGCTTAGCGGTTTTGGGTTATAGCAATCAGCCCCAGCATTTT.

V gene TRBV5-1 combines with J gene TRBJ1-1; 7 bases are a match to TRBD1. Germline V gene sequence: CDR1 SGHRS, CDR2 YFSETQ. Losses at the gene ends were 0 bases for V and 7 bases for J; bases not matched to a gene: 6. The CDR3 is 14 amino acids. The CDR3 region is CASSLATGQREAFF. In DNA, the CDR3 is TGCGCCAGCAGCTTGGCCACGGGACAGCGTGAAGCTTTCTTT.

This rearrangement joins TRBV3-1 (or the pseudogene TRBV3-2) to TRBJ1-4, with D hard to call. This CDR3 spans 17 amino acids. Trimming shortened V by 4 bases and J by 6 bases, and 21 bases separated the two germline ends. Per the germline V gene, CDR1 is LGHDT and CDR2 is YNNKEL (reference sequence). The CDR3 region is CASSPSNPGGSDEKLFF. As DNA, the CDR3 is TGTGCCAGCAGCCCTTCCAATCCGGGAGGCTCGGATGAAAAACTGTTTTTT.

The chain has TRBV7-3 and TRBJ2-2; TRBD2 aligns across 7 bases. CDR1 and CDR2 from the germline V gene are SGHTA and FQGTGA. V trimming: 5 bases; J trimming: 1 base; junction bases outside the gene matches: 7. This CDR3 region has 16 residues. DNA of the CDR3: TGTGCCAGCAGCCCCAGGCTAGCGGAGAACACCGGGGAGCTGTTTTTT. Its translation: CASSPRLAENTGELFF. Complete variable domain (other parts from reference TRBV7-3 and TRBJ2-2): GAGVSQTPSNKVTEKGKYVELRCDPISGHTALYWYRQSLGQGPEFLIYFQGTGAADDSGLPNDRFFAVRPEGSVSTLKIQRTERGDSAVYLCASSPRLAENTGELFFGEGSRLTVL.

The chain combines TRBV6-5 with TRBJ2-7; 7 bases are a match to TRBD1. The CDR3 contains 14 residues. Trimming removed 7 bases from V and 1 base from J; junction bases left unmatched: 7. CDR1 is MNHEY and CDR2 is SVGAGI in the germline V gene. In DNA form, the CDR3 reads TGTGCCAGCACCTCTACAGGGGCGTCCTACGAGCAGTACTTC. This translates into CASTSTGASYEQYF.

Only one count was recorded for this clone. V gene TRBV7-9 combines with J gene TRBJ2-1; D is possibly TRBD2 (7 bases). The CDR3 consists of 14 residues. The germline gives CDR1 SEHNR, CDR2 FQNEAQ (reference sequence). V lost 3 bases and J lost 8, with 14 bases in between. The CDR3 reads CASSLAGARDEQFF. The CDR3 DNA reads TGTGCCAGCAGCTTGGCGGGGGCCAGGGATGAGCAGTTCTTC.

This clone was counted a few times. This rearrangement joins TRBV12-3 or TRBV12-4 to TRBJ2-7; unclear D gene. Trimming stripped 6 bases from V and 5 bases from J, with 8 bases between. This CDR3 has 11 residues. The CDR3: CASSRLHEQYF. CDR3 in DNA: TGTGCCAGCAGCCGTCTGCACGAGCAGTACTTC.